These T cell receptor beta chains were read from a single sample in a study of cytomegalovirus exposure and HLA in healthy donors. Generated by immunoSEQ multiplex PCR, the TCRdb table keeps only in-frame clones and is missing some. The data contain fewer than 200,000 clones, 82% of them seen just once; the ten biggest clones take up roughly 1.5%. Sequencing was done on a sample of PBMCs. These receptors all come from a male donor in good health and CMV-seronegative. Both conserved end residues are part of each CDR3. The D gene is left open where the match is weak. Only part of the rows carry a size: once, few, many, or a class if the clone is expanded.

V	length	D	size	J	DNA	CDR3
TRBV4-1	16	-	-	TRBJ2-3	TGCGCCAGCAGCCAAGGCCAGGGGATTTCGGCAGATACGCAGTATTTT	CASSQGQGISADTQYF
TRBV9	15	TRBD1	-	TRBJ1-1	TGTGCCAGCAGCGTGGCGACAGGGGATAGCACTGAAGCTTTCTTT	CASSVATGDSTEAFF
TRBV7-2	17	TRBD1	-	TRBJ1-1	TGTGCCAGCAGCAGGGACAGGGGAATTTTGATGAACACTGAAGCTTTCTTT	CASSRDRGILMNTEAFF
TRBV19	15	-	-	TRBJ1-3	TGTGCCAGTAGTATAAGTCGGGGTGCTGGAAACACCATATATTTT	CASSISRGAGNTIYF
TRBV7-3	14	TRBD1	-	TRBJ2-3	TGTGCCAGCTCATCAACAGGGGGCGTAGATACGCAGTATTTT	CASSSTGGVDTQYF
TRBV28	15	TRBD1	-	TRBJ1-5	TGTGCCAGCAGTCGACAGGGACAGAAAAATCAGCCCCAGCATTTT	CASSRQGQKNQPQHF
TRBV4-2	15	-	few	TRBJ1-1	TGTGCCAGCACCCCTGACGGACTTATCAACACTGAAGCTTTCTTT	CASTPDGLINTEAFF
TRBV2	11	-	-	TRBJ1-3	TGTGCCAGCAGTGGGCAAGGGGCCGTACTTTTT	CASSGQGAVLF
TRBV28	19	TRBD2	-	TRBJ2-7	TGTGCCAGCAGGGAGACAGGTGCTTCGACAAGCGGGAGCCCCTACGAGCAGTACTTC	CASRETGASTSGSPYEQYF
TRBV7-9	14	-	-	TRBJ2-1	TGTGCCAGCAGCTTGGGGGCCCGGACCAATGAGCAGTTCTTC	CASSLGARTNEQFF
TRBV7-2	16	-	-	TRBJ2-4	TGTGCCAGCAGCTTACAGGTTTTCACGTCCAAAAACATTCAGTACTTC	CASSLQVFTSKNIQYF
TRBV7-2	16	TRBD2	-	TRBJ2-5	TGTGCCAGCAGCTTACTAGCGGGAGGCTTTCAAGAGACCCAGTACTTC	CASSLLAGGFQETQYF